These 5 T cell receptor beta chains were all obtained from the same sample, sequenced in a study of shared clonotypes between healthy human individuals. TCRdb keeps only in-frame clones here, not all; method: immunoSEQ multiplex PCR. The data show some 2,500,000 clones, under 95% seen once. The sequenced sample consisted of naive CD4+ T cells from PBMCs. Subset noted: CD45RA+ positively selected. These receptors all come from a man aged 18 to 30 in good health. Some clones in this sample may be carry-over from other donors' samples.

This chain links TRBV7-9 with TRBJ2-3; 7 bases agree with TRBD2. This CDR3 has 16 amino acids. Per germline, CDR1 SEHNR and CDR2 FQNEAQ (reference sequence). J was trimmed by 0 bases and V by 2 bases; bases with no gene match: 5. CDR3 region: CASSLSSGLSTDTQYF. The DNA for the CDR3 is TGTGCCAGCAGCTTAAGTAGCGGGCTTAGCACAGATACGCAGTATTTT.

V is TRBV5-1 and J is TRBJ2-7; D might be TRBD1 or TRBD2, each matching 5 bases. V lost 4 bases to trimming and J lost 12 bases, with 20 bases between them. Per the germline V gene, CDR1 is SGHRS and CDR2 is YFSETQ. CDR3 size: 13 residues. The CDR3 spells CASSAGSEGSRYF. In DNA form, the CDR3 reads TGCGCCAGCAGCGCGGGTAGCGAGGGGTCACGGTACTTC.

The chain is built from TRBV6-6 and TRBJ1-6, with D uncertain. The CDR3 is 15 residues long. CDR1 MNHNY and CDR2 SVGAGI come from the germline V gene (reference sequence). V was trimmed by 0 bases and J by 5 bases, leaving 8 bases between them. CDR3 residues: CASSYSGKDNSPLHF. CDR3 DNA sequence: TGTGCCAGCAGTTACTCGGGAAAGGATAATTCACCCCTCCACTTT.

The CDR3 bases are TGTGCCAGCAGTGAATGGGGGGCTTTAAGGGGAGAGACCCAGTACTTC. Translated, it gives CASSEWGALRGETQYF. The rearrangement uses TRBV2 and TRBJ2-5, with D perhaps matching TRBD1 or TRBD2 (6 bases each). CDR1 SNHLY and CDR2 FYNNEI come from the germline V gene. The CDR3 is 16 amino acids. V dropped 2 bases and J dropped 4 bases, with 17 bases sitting between them.

The CDR3 DNA reads as TGCGCCAGCAGCCCGGCCCGGGACGGACAAGAGACCCAGTACTTC. Amino acids: CASSPARDGQETQYF. The chain recombines TRBV5-1 with TRBJ2-5, with D perhaps given as TRBD1 or TRBD2 (5 bases each). The V gene lost 4 bases and the J gene lost 2 bases, with 15 bases spanning the gap. Germline V gives CDR1 SGHRS, CDR2 YFSETQ. This CDR3 is 15 amino acids long.